This TCR beta chain was captured by sequencing in a study of blood T cell repertoires in COVID-19. Across the study: The study drew acute and convalescent COVID-19 samples from the United States, Italy and Spain.

Germline-derived CDR1 and CDR2 are ENHRY and SYGVKD. Trimming removed 5 bases from V and 3 bases from J; junction bases left unmatched: 0. CDR3 length: 13 amino acids. Per the original data handling: Estimation of nucleated cell counts was performed using reference gene primer amplification. Clones were read by immunoSEQ multiplex PCR, and TCRdb kept only the in-frame ones, dropping some. V, J and clone size derive from that table, while D and trimming were established from the DNA sequence. The table includes 410,000 or so clones, approximately 90% detected once. The sequence was obtained from a woman aged 40 to 49 with COVID-19, enrolled during active disease. The rearrangement links TRBV10-3 to TRBJ2-5, with 10 bases that match TRBD2. What was sequenced was peripheral blood. The CDR3 DNA reads as TGTGCCATCAGTCTAGCGGGGGAAGAGACCCAGTACTTC. Its protein product is CAISLAGEETQYF.